This entry lists 29 T cell receptor beta chains sequenced from one sample in a study of blood T cell repertoires in COVID-19. Assay used: immunoSEQ multiplex PCR; TCRdb lists only in-frame clones, some missing. The sample has a few hundred thousand clones, approximately 91% seen once. The specimen was PBMCs or T cells enriched from blood (not recorded which). These receptors originate from a human donor in a cohort exposed to, infected with or recovered from COVID-19 (not recorded which). The donor label of this sample is uncertain.

The chain couples TRBV7-8 to TRBJ2-5, with TRBD2 as a possible D gene (6 bases). The CDR3 runs to 15 residues. The germline V and J ends were trimmed by 1 base and 5 bases, with 14 bases remaining between them. Looked up from germline, CDR1 is SGHVS and CDR2 is FQNEAQ. The CDR3 protein is CASSLVGTRGETQYF. Here the CDR3 DNA reads TGTGCCAGCAGCTTAGTCGGTACCCGGGGGGAGACCCAGTACTTC.

This clone was detected only once. V gene TRBV9 combines with J gene TRBJ1-2; D is unclear. CDR1 SGDLS and CDR2 YYNGEE come from the germline V gene. V gave up 0 bases and J gave up 6 bases, with 15 bases separating them. CDR3 size: 15 residues. The DNA for the CDR3 is TGTGCCAGCAGCGTAGGTGGAGCCTCGATGGATGGCTACACCTTC. Translated: CASSVGGASMDGYTF.

V gene TRBV27 combines with J gene TRBJ1-1, with D maybe TRBD1 (5 bases). Trimming removed 7 bases at V and 7 bases at J, with 13 bases between. This CDR3 is built from 12 residues. Looked up from germline, CDR1 is MNHEY and CDR2 is SMNVEV (reference sequence). The CDR3 region is CASTGGRNEAFF. The CDR3 DNA sequence: TGTGCCAGCACGGGGGGGAGGAATGAAGCTTTCTTT.

The V gene is TRBV7-2, the J gene TRBJ2-7; 7 nucleotides align to TRBD2. V shed 0 bases, J shed 2 bases, and the junction held 7 bases outside the gene matches. This CDR3 is 16 amino acids long. Germline V gene data show CDR1 as SGHTA and CDR2 as FQGNSA. The CDR3 nucleotides read TGTGCCAGCAGCTTAGCGCTGGCTAGCGGCCCCTACGAGCAGTACTTC. Its protein is CASSLALASGPYEQYF.

In its sample, this clone was seen a few times. V usage is TRBV12-5 and J usage is TRBJ1-1; possibly TRBD1 for D (6 bases). The V end lost 5 bases, the J end lost 1 base, and 17 bases lay between the germline ends. The V gene's germline CDR1 is LGHNT and CDR2 FRNRAP. The CDR3 runs to 16 residues. The CDR3 reads CASGRGHRDGNTEAFF. The CDR3 coding sequence is TGTGCTAGTGGTAGGGGCCACAGGGACGGGAACACTGAAGCTTTCTTT.

The chain links TRBV5-8 to TRBJ2-3; 9 bases line up with TRBD2. Trimming removed 4 bases from V and 2 bases from J; junction bases left unmatched: 5. Germline V gene sequence: CDR1 SGHTS, CDR2 YDEGEE. The CDR3 totals 15 residues. The CDR3 here is CASSPSGANTDTQYF. CDR3 nucleotides: TGTGCCAGCAGCCCTAGCGGGGCCAACACAGATACGCAGTATTTT. Full variable domain (outside the CDR3, taken from reference TRBV5-8 and TRBJ2-3): EAGVTQSPTHLIKTRGQQATLRCSPISGHTSVYWYQQALGLGLQFLLWYDEGEERNRGNFPPRFSGRQFPNYSSELNVNALELEDSALYLCASSPSGANTDTQYFGPGTRLTVL.

V and J are TRBV4-1 and TRBJ2-7, with 11 bases lining up with TRBD1. CDR3 length equals 16 residues. CDR1 is MGHRA and CDR2 is YSYEKL in the germline V gene. The V segment lost 4 bases and the J segment 3 bases; nucleotides outside the gene matches: 8. CDR3 in DNA: TGCGCCAGCAGCCGTCCTCCGGGACAGGGGGTCTACGAGCAGTACTTC. Encoded protein: CASSRPPGQGVYEQYF.

The sample holds a few counts of this clone. In DNA, the CDR3 is TGTGCCAGCAGCACTAGCCCACCTACGAACACCGGGGAGCTGTTTTTT. Protein sequence: CASSTSPPTNTGELFF. The rearrangement links TRBV21-1 to TRBJ2-2; the table calls TRBD2, which could not be checked here. TRBV21-1 is given as a pseudogene. CDR3 length equals 16 residues.

This chain connects TRBV9 to TRBJ1-5; D uncertain. CDR1 and CDR2 from the germline V gene are SGDLS and YYNGEE. The CDR3 length is 13 residues. Trimming removed 4 bases from V and 6 bases from J, with 11 bases in between. The CDR3 DNA is TGTGCCAGCAGCTTAGAGGCGGGTCAGCCCCAGCATTTT. As protein: CASSLEAGQPQHF.

Here the CDR3 DNA reads TGTGCCAGCCGACCTGGAGTCGTGCGGAGGAACACTGAAGCTTTCTTT. Protein product: CASRPGVVRRNTEAFF. The V call is TRBV7-9, the J call TRBJ1-1; D is uncertain. CDR3 size: 16 residues. Per the germline V gene, CDR1 is SEHNR and CDR2 is FQNEAQ (reference sequence). The V end lost 8 bases, the J end lost 1 base, and 20 bases lay between the germline ends.

J is TRBJ2-5 and V is TRBV10-3; D is possibly TRBD1 (6 bases). V was trimmed by 6 bases and J by 2 bases, leaving 13 bases between them. The CDR3 covers 14 residues. Germline lookup yields CDR1 ENHRY and CDR2 SYGVKD. CDR3 sequence (DNA): TGTGCCATCAGCCGTAGGACAGCTCAAGAGACCCAGTACTTC. This codes for CAISRRTAQETQYF.

The chain links TRBV18 to TRBJ1-4; 9 positions agree with TRBD1. Germline CDR1 and CDR2: KGHSH and LQKENI. The CDR3 covers 15 residues. With 4 bases clipped from V and 8 bases from J, the junction kept 8 bases outside the gene matches. DNA for the CDR3: TGTGCCAGCTCACACGGGGGACAGGGATACGAAAAACTGTTTTTT. Its translation is CASSHGGQGYEKLFF.

This chain connects TRBV5-1 to TRBJ2-7; TRBD2 matches 7 bases. Germline loops: CDR1 SGHRS, CDR2 YFSETQ. Trimming took 0 bases from V and 2 from J; bases not matched to a gene: 2. There are 14 residues in the CDR3. The CDR3 DNA sequence: TGCGCCAGCAGCTTGGGGGGGACTACCTACGAGCAGTACTTC. Translation gives CASSLGGTTYEQYF. Variable domain in full (rest from reference TRBV5-1 and TRBJ2-7): KAGVTQTPRYLIKTRGQQVTLSCSPISGHRSVSWYQQTPGQGLQFLFEYFSETQRNKGNFPGRFSGRQFSNSRSEMNVSTLELGDSALYLCASSLGGTTYEQYFGPGTRLTVT.

The chain recombines TRBV24-1 with TRBJ1-5; possibly TRBD1 for D (5 bases). The CDR3 covers 13 residues. Germline V gene data show CDR1 as KGHDR and CDR2 as SFDVKD. Trimming took 4 bases from V and 5 from J, leaving 8 bases between them. CDR3 region: CATSEGGDQPQHF. The CDR3 DNA follows: TGTGCCACCAGTGAAGGAGGGGATCAGCCCCAGCATTTT.

The chain recombines TRBV5-1 with TRBJ2-3; D gene ambiguous. The CDR3 extends over 14 amino acids. V shed 0 bases and J shed 6 bases, with 11 bases lying between them. The germline CDR1 and CDR2 sequences are SGHRS and YFSETQ. The CDR3 nucleotides read TGCGCCAGCAGCTTGGGCTCCCTTGGCGATACGCAGTATTTT. Amino acid sequence: CASSLGSLGDTQYF.

This clone showed up just a few times. CDR3 loop: CASSFSGQGFYYGYTF. CDR3 in DNA: TGTGCCAGCAGCTTCTCGGGACAGGGATTTTACTATGGCTACACCTTC. The genes are TRBV7-9 and TRBJ1-2; TRBD1 matches at 9 bases. Germline V gene sequence: CDR1 SEHNR, CDR2 FQNEAQ (reference sequence). V dropped 3 bases and J dropped 3; count of bases not matched to a gene: 8. The CDR3 loop spans 16 amino acids.

The chain has TRBV19 and TRBJ1-4, with a weak D call TRBD1 (5 bases). The CDR3 is made up of 13 amino acids. Germline CDR1 and CDR2: LNHDA and SQIVND (reference sequence). The germline V and J ends were trimmed by 4 bases and 6 bases, with 9 bases remaining between them. The CDR3 DNA is TGTGCCAGTAGTAGCCAGGGCGATGAAAAACTGTTTTTT. Protein sequence: CASSSQGDEKLFF. The full variable domain, with the rest looked up from reference TRBV19 and TRBJ1-4, is DGGITQSPKYLFRKEGQNVTLSCEQNLNHDAMYWYRQDPGQGLRLIYYSQIVNDFQKGDIAEGYSVSREKKESFPLTVTSAQKNPTAFYLCASSSQGDEKLFFGSGTQLSVL.

As for this clone: This sample also contains other DNA sequences that code for the same CDR3. This chain uses TRBV7-3 with TRBJ2-5; 12 bases are a match to TRBD2. V lost 5 bases to trimming and J lost 2 bases; unmatched junction nucleotides: 3. Germline CDR1 SGHTA, CDR2 FQGTGA. This CDR3 has 15 residues. In DNA form, the CDR3 reads TGTGCCAGCAGCACAGGGACTAGCGGGCAAGAGACCCAGTACTTC. This encodes CASSTGTSGQETQYF.

This clone showed up just once. V usage is TRBV11-1 and J usage is TRBJ2-1, with no clear D. CDR3 length: 11 amino acids. The germline V gene has CDR1 SGHAT and CDR2 FQDESV (reference sequence). V lost 4 bases and J lost 7, with 5 bases in between. Written as DNA, the CDR3 is TGTGCCAGCAGCTCTATTAATGAGCAGTTCTTC. This translates into CASSSINEQFF.

This clone was counted only a few times. The rearrangement links TRBV27 to TRBJ2-1, with a tentative D call TRBD1 (6 bases). The CDR3 covers 13 residues. Per germline, CDR1 MNHEY and CDR2 SMNVEV (reference sequence). V dropped 5 bases and J dropped 6 bases, with 11 bases sitting between them. CDR3 protein: CASSIRQVNEQFF. The CDR3 DNA is TGTGCCAGCAGTATAAGACAGGTCAATGAGCAGTTCTTC.

The chain employs TRBV7-2 and TRBJ1-5, with D unclear. With 5 bases removed from V and 6 bases from J, the gap between germline ends came to 14 bases. Germline V gives CDR1 SGHTA, CDR2 FQGNSA. The length of the CDR3 is 14 residues. Written as DNA, the CDR3 is TGTGCCAGCAGCACAAATCCCGGGTCTCAGCCCCAGCATTTT. It specifies CASSTNPGSQPQHF.

The genes are TRBV6-2 or TRBV6-3 and TRBJ1-1, with 10 bases aligning to TRBD1. Germline V gives CDR1 MNHEY, CDR2 SVGEGT. CDR3 length: 12 amino acids. The junction had 5 bases not matched to a gene; V was cut back by 6 bases and J by 10 bases. Written as DNA, the CDR3 is TGTGCCAGCAGCGACAGGGGGCTTCCAGCTTTCTTT. It translates to CASSDRGLPAFF.

This rearrangement joins TRBV3-1 (or the pseudogene TRBV3-2) to TRBJ1-2; weak D call: TRBD1 (5 bases). The CDR3 extends over 15 amino acids. V was trimmed by 0 bases and J by 4 bases, leaving 12 bases between them. The germline V gene has CDR1 LGHDT and CDR2 YNNKEL (reference sequence). The CDR3 reads CASSQEIRAAYGYTF. The CDR3 DNA reads TGTGCCAGCAGCCAAGAAATCAGGGCCGCCTATGGCTACACCTTC.

The chain is built from TRBV7-9 and TRBJ2-7, with D hard to call. Germline V gene data show CDR1 as SEHNR and CDR2 as FQNEAQ (reference sequence). The CDR3 contains 12 residues. The ends were cut back, 5 bases at V and 4 bases at J, with 9 bases in the middle. CDR3 amino acids: CASSPSRYEQYF. CDR3 DNA: TGTGCCAGCAGCCCGAGTCGATACGAGCAGTACTTC.

DNA of the CDR3: TGTGCCAGCAGTTACTCACGGACAGGGGGCACCGGGGAGCTGTTTTTT. Encoded protein: CASSYSRTGGTGELFF. The chain links TRBV6-5 to TRBJ2-2, with TRBD1 identical over 10 bases. Germline CDR1 MNHEY, CDR2 SVGAGI. The V and J ends lost 0 bases and 4 bases, in that order; junction bases with no gene match: 2. The CDR3 sequence is 16 residues long.

V gene TRBV11-2 combines with J gene TRBJ1-6, with a possible D match to TRBD1 (5 bases). This CDR3 has 16 residues. The V gene lost 1 base and the J gene lost 7 bases, with 14 bases spanning the gap. Germline CDR1 is SGHAT and CDR2 is FQNNGV. Written as DNA, the CDR3 is TGTGCCAGCAGCTTAGTTGCAGGGCTTCCAAATTCACCCCTCCACTTT. Amino acid sequence: CASSLVAGLPNSPLHF.

The chain recombines TRBV7-2 with TRBJ2-7; 11 bases line up with TRBD1. The V gene end was trimmed by 5 bases and the J gene end by 7 bases; junction bases not matched to a gene: 4. The CDR3 loop spans 13 amino acids. Germline V gene data show CDR1 as SGHTA and CDR2 as FQGNSA. CDR3 in DNA: TGTGCCAGCAGCGCGGACAGGGGGCAAGAGCAGTACTTC. This codes for CASSADRGQEQYF.

In nucleotides, the CDR3 is TGTGCCAGCAGCAAGACAGGGAGTGAGCAGTTCTTC. It encodes CASSKTGSEQFF. The chain couples TRBV7-9 to TRBJ2-1; 7 bases fit TRBD1. CDR1 and CDR2 from the germline V gene are SEHNR and FQNEAQ (reference sequence). Losses at the gene ends were 5 bases for V and 9 bases for J; bases not matched to a gene: 4. The CDR3 sequence is 12 residues long.

The V call is TRBV11-2, the J call TRBJ2-3; perhaps TRBD1 as D (7 bases). The germline CDR1 and CDR2 sequences are SGHAT and FQNNGV. V was clipped by 6 bases and J by 1 base, with 11 bases between them. The CDR3 length is 14 residues. For the CDR3, the DNA is TGTGCCAGCAGACGCGGGACAGGCACAGATACGCAGTATTTT. As protein: CASRRGTGTDTQYF.